The source of this TCR beta chain is a study of cytomegalovirus exposure and HLA in healthy donors. Regarding the study as a whole: Highly shared variants forming one cluster were likely a sequencing artifact. HLA restriction was apparent for most CMV-associated TCR beta chains in a later analysis. The study had only CMV serostatus as immune exposure information.

Germline V gene data show CDR1 as SGHVS and CDR2 as FNYEAQ. Trimming cost V 5 bases and J 0 bases; bases outside gene matches: 7. The CDR3 spans 16 residues. As to this clone: No antigen is known for it.

Primers included in the PCR were 60 Vbeta and 13 Jbeta primers. As handled by the study authors: Roughly 83 million unique TCR beta chains, roughly 11 million of them shared, were counted by a later analysis. Repertoires were generated with immunoSEQ multiplex PCR, while TCRdb's copy carries only in-frame clones and drops some. The D gene and trimming were derived from the DNA, and the V and J assignments and clone size from that table. The sample lists approximately 120,000 clones, 78% seen once, with 11% in the top ten. This clonotype was sampled from a man aged 25-40 years in good health and CMV-seropositive. The sequencing input was PBMCs. This chain joins TRBV7-6 and TRBJ2-4; 7 bases line up with TRBD2. CDR3 nucleotide sequence: TGTGCCAGCAGCCCCGGGACTATACTAGCCAAAAACATTCAGTACTTC. It is translated as CASSPGTILAKNIQYF.